A selection of T cell receptor beta chains follows, all from one sample in a study of beta chain features in type 1 diabetes. Sequenced by immunoSEQ multiplex PCR; TCRdb stores in-frame clones only, minus some. The table includes 200,000 to 250,000 clones, about 11% detected once. The sequencing input was central memory CD4+ T cells from blood. Receptors were obtained from a man younger than 35 in good health. CDR3s leave out the opening cysteine and the closing phenylalanine or tryptophan.

v_gene	j_gene	CDR3aa
TRBV9	TRBJ2-1	ASSVARSRSYNEQF
TRBV2	TRBJ2-7	ASSDPGVMYEQY
TRBV2	-	ASSDPGETYEQY
TRBV30	TRBJ2-5	GYASQETQY
TRBV5-1	TRBJ2-3	ASSLVGPTTDTQY
TRBV30	TRBJ2-3	AWSVYGGSTDTQY
TRBV27	TRBJ2-3	ASRQTGRYSTDTQY
TRBV7-3	TRBJ2-5	ASSLAPVETQY
TRBV5-1	TRBJ2-7	ASSLVQRVGEQY
TRBV4-3	TRBJ2-6	ASGPVGTPSGANVLT
TRBV7-9	TRBJ2-7	ASSLARDYEQY
TRBV4-3	TRBJ2-1	ASGRGRNEQF
TRBV5-1	TRBJ2-1	ASRAGDSYNEQF
TRBV4-1	TRBJ2-7	ASSQFESLPLYSYEQY
TRBV7-2	TRBJ2-5	ASSLDGGFQETQY
TRBV2	TRBJ1-1	ASRPIRDRRNTEAF
TRBV14	TRBJ2-3	ASSLGLAGGNTDTQY
TRBV27	TRBJ2-1	ASTQRGYNEQF
TRBV30	TRBJ2-7	AWRGQSYEQY
TRBV28	TRBJ2-5	ASSHTAWGQGARETQY
TRBV30	TRBJ2-1	AWTDGSYNEQF
TRBV10-2	TRBJ2-7	ASSEKGTSYEQY
TRBV29-1	TRBJ2-1	SVTSRYEQF
TRBV7-3	TRBJ2-3	ASSLRGPGDTQY